This TCR beta chain is drawn from a study of CD8 T cells in Susac syndrome. When the RNA was reverse transcribed, random hexamers were used with an input of roughly 0.45 to 1 ug. One entry per CDR3 protein results from TCRdb running MiXCR on the immunoSEQ multiplex PCR reads. The table lists tens of thousands of distinct CDR3 sequences, 90% to 95% of them singletons. CDR1 is SGHVS, CDR2 FQNEAQ, per germline. V lost 0 bases, J lost 9 bases, and 8 bases lay in between. The CDR3 is 13 residues long. This clonotype occurred once. TCR beta from blood CD8+ and CD4+ T cells was sequenced. The sample comprised CD8+ T cells from PBMCs. The chain is built from TRBV7-8 and TRBJ2-2; no reliable D call. This receptor was identified in a human donor with multiple sclerosis. The CDR3: CASSLALNWELFF. CDR3 sequence (DNA): TGTGCCAGCAGCTTAGCCCTAAATTGGGAGCTGTTTTTT.